The 21 T cell receptor beta chains below all came from one sample that was sequenced in a study of technical replicates of blood from a handful of donors. Generated by immunoSEQ multiplex PCR, the TCRdb table keeps only in-frame clones and is missing some. The sample yields around 80,000 clones, 93% seen once. The sequencing sample was made of T cells isolated from PBMCs. Receptors originate from a human donor in good health.

The rearrangement uses TRBV11-3 and TRBJ2-6; D gene ambiguous. From germline, CDR1 is SGHNT and CDR2 YENEEA. Trimming stripped 5 bases from V and 6 bases from J, with 14 bases between. This CDR3 comprises 15 residues. The CDR3, as DNA: TGTGCCAGCAGCCAAGAGATGGGCCCGGCCAACGTCCTGACTTTC. Protein: CASSQEMGPANVLTF.

The V and J genes are TRBV7-8 and TRBJ2-5, with 7 bases matching TRBD1. V was clipped by 1 base and J by 2 bases; unmatched bases: 4. The germline gives CDR1 SGHVS, CDR2 FQNEAQ. The CDR3 totals 15 residues. CDR3: CASSLERDSQETQYF. CDR3 bases: TGTGCCAGCAGCTTAGAAAGGGACAGTCAAGAGACCCAGTACTTC. Looking up the rest from reference TRBV7-8 and TRBJ2-5 gives the full variable domain: GAGVSQSPRYKVAKRGQDVALRCDPISGHVSLFWYQQALGQGPEFLTYFQNEAQLDKSGLPSDRFFAERPEGSVSTLKIQRTQQEDSAVYLCASSLERDSQETQYFGPGTRLLVL.

This clone was recorded at least ten times. V gene TRBV5-1 combines with J gene TRBJ1-2; D is unclear. This CDR3 is 14 amino acids long. V lost 4 bases and J lost 0, with 10 bases in between. Germline V gene sequence: CDR1 SGHRS, CDR2 YFSETQ. The CDR3 here is CASSIQTTNYGYTF. CDR3 sequence (DNA): TGCGCCAGCAGCATTCAGACAACTAACTATGGCTACACCTTC.

The chain employs TRBV27 and TRBJ1-5; 10 bases are shared with TRBD1. Trimming at V came to 5 bases and at J to 7 bases, leaving 8 bases not matched to a gene. Per the germline V gene, CDR1 is MNHEY and CDR2 is SMNVEV (reference sequence). The CDR3 is 15 amino acids. In DNA form, the CDR3 reads TGTGCCAGCAGTACGCGACAGGGGGCGAGGCAGCCCCAGCATTTT. Translating it yields CASSTRQGARQPQHF.

This clone has a single count. The chain employs TRBV2 and TRBJ1-1, with D tentatively TRBD1 (6 bases). The length of the CDR3 is 12 residues. Trimming shortened V by 5 bases and J by 5 bases, and 9 bases separated the two germline ends. CDR1 SNHLY and CDR2 FYNNEI come from the germline V gene. The CDR3 sequence: CASSYTGTEAFF. The DNA of the CDR3 is TGTGCCAGCAGTTACACAGGGACTGAAGCTTTCTTT.

The chain recombines TRBV7-2 with TRBJ2-1; 8 nucleotides match TRBD2. The ends lost 1 base at V and 4 bases at J; junction bases unmatched: 3. Per the germline V gene, CDR1 is SGHTA and CDR2 is FQGNSA. This CDR3 spans 15 amino acids. As DNA, the CDR3 is TGTGCCAGCAGCTTAGGGGGCGGGGGGTACAATGAGCAGTTCTTC. Translation: CASSLGGGGYNEQFF. Based on the CDR3 plus reference TRBV7-2 and TRBJ2-1, the full variable domain is GAGVSQSPSNKVTEKGKDVELRCDPISGHTALYWYRQSLGQGLEFLIYFQGNSAPDKSGLPSDRFSAERTGGSVSTLTIQRTQQEDSAVYLCASSLGGGGYNEQFFGPGTRLTVL.

This clone was counted between two and nine times. This chain joins TRBV27 and TRBJ2-7; D is unclear. Trimming stripped 5 bases from V and 0 bases from J, with 8 bases between. Germline lookup yields CDR1 MNHEY and CDR2 SMNVEV (reference sequence). CDR3 size: 13 residues. Here the CDR3 reads CASSPESSYEQYF. The CDR3 nucleotides are TGTGCCAGCAGTCCTGAGAGCTCCTACGAGCAGTACTTC.

This chain joins TRBV11-2 and TRBJ2-1; the match to TRBD2 covers 11 bases. The CDR3 has 16 amino acids. The germline gives CDR1 SGHAT, CDR2 FQNNGV. The V and J ends lost 2 bases and 5 bases, in that order; junction bases with no gene match: 5. CDR3 region: CASSLLAGGLDNEQFF. The CDR3 DNA sequence: TGTGCCAGCAGCTTATTAGCGGGGGGGCTGGACAATGAGCAGTTCTTC.

The chain uses TRBV4-1 and TRBJ2-2; D is unclear. The CDR3 extends over 12 amino acids. CDR1 is MGHRA and CDR2 is YSYEKL in the germline V gene. The V gene lost 8 bases and the J gene lost 7 bases, with 11 bases spanning the gap. The CDR3 nucleotides are TGCGCCAGCCAACATAATGACGGGGAGCTGTTTTTT. Its protein product is CASQHNDGELFF.

The chain joins TRBV7-8 to TRBJ2-1; 10 nucleotides match TRBD2. The CDR3 has 20 amino acids. Germline loops: CDR1 SGHVS, CDR2 FQNEAQ. J lost 5 bases, V lost 5 bases, and 21 bases had no gene match. The CDR3 DNA reads TGTGCCAGCAGCCTGATACGTCCTAGCGGGAGTGGATCCCGGGACAATGAGCAGTTCTTC. Translating it yields CASSLIRPSGSGSRDNEQFF.

The rearrangement uses TRBV9 and TRBJ2-5; 12 bases line up with TRBD2. V gave up 4 bases and J gave up 5 bases; unmatched junction bases: 9. The CDR3 is made up of 16 amino acids. CDR1 and CDR2 from the germline V gene are SGDLS and YYNGEE. The DNA of the CDR3 is TGTGCCAGCAGCCCCCGACTAGCGGGAGTTGGGGAGACCCAGTACTTC. Translation gives CASSPRLAGVGETQYF.

V usage is TRBV15 and J usage is TRBJ1-5; possibly TRBD1 for D (6 bases). Trimming took off 4 bases at V and 9 bases at J, with 13 bases between the two ends. The germline V gene has CDR1 LNHNV and CDR2 YYDKDF (reference sequence). This CDR3 is 13 amino acids long. For the CDR3, the DNA is TGTGCCACCAGCAAGGGGGTAGAGCGGCCCCAGCATTTT. It encodes CATSKGVERPQHF.

The V and J genes are TRBV30 and TRBJ2-5; maybe TRBD1 (6 bases). There are 13 residues in the CDR3. V was cut by 3 bases and J by 4 bases, with 12 bases left in between. The germline V gene encodes CDR1 GTSNPN and CDR2 SVGIG (reference sequence). CDR3 DNA sequence: TGTGCCTGGAGACCAGGGGCGCCAGAGACCCAGTACTTC. Protein sequence: CAWRPGAPETQYF.

The chain is built from TRBV27 and TRBJ2-3; no definite D call. This CDR3 spans 12 amino acids. CDR1 MNHEY and CDR2 SMNVEV come from the germline V gene (reference sequence). The V end was cut by 5 bases, the J end by 5 bases, with 8 bases between. The DNA for the CDR3 is TGTGCCAGCAGTCCGACACTAGATACGCAGTATTTT. This sequence encodes CASSPTLDTQYF.

This rearrangement joins TRBV4-2 to TRBJ2-5, with a weak D call TRBD2 (6 bases). V was trimmed by 1 base and J by 7 bases, leaving 13 bases between them. The CDR3 sequence is 14 residues long. Germline-derived CDR1 and CDR2 are LGHNA and YNFKEQ. Here the CDR3 DNA reads TGTGCCAGCAGCCAAGGGGACTCCGACTGGACCCAGTACTTC. As protein: CASSQGDSDWTQYF.

The table lists this clone with a count of one. This chain links TRBV5-4 with TRBJ2-3, with TRBD2 as a possible D gene (8 bases). CDR1 and CDR2 (germline): SGHNT, YYREEE (reference sequence). The CDR3 sequence is 19 residues long. Trimming removed 4 bases at V and 4 bases at J, with 28 bases between. CDR3 residues: CASSHRLGGWASGSDTQYF. The CDR3 coding sequence is TGTGCCAGCAGCCACCGCTTAGGGGGCTGGGCTAGCGGGTCAGATACGCAGTATTTT.

As DNA, the CDR3 is TGCGCCAGCAGCCAAGGGAGAAAAAGTGAGACCCAGTACTTC. This encodes CASSQGRKSETQYF. The chain is built from TRBV4-1 and TRBJ2-5; D is uncertain. Per germline, CDR1 MGHRA and CDR2 YSYEKL. This CDR3 contains 14 residues. The V end lost 1 base, the J end lost 5 bases, and 11 bases lay between the germline ends.

This clone showed up just a few times. The chain carries TRBV9 and TRBJ1-2; 9 bases fit TRBD1. V lost 0 bases and J lost 3; bases outside the gene matches: 3. The CDR3 runs 15 residues. Germline V gene data show CDR1 as SGDLS and CDR2 as YYNGEE. Written as DNA, the CDR3 is TGTGCCAGCAGCGTAGACGGGACAGGGTACTATGGCTACACCTTC. This sequence encodes CASSVDGTGYYGYTF.

This clone has just a few counts. The chain employs TRBV5-1 and TRBJ1-1; TRBD1 is a possible D gene (5 bases). Trimming cost V 5 bases and J 5 bases, with 22 bases left between them. The CDR3 is 16 amino acids. CDR1 and CDR2 from the germline V gene are SGHRS and YFSETQ. The chain's CDR3 is CASRVDFMWGRTEAFF. The DNA for the CDR3 is TGCGCCAGCAGGGTGGACTTCATGTGGGGGAGGACTGAAGCTTTCTTT.

A remark on this clone: This same CDR3 is encoded by further DNA sequences in the sample. This chain links TRBV4-1 with TRBJ2-7; tentatively, D is TRBD2 (6 bases). V was clipped by 4 bases and J by 5 bases, with 9 bases between them. Germline V lookup: CDR1 MGHRA, CDR2 YSYEKL. The CDR3 spans 12 residues. CDR3 sequence: CASSLGGDEQYF. The CDR3 DNA is TGCGCCAGCAGCCTGGGGGGAGACGAGCAGTACTTC.

This chain links TRBV5-5 with TRBJ2-7; 7 bases are a match to TRBD2. The CDR3 totals 15 residues. Germline CDR1 is SGHKS and CDR2 is YYEKEE (reference sequence). After removal of 4 bases from V and 2 bases from J, the junction contained 9 bases not matched to a gene. CDR3 loop: CASSGPGGSPYEQYF. Written as DNA, the CDR3 is TGTGCCAGCAGCGGCCCCGGGGGGTCCCCCTACGAGCAGTACTTC.